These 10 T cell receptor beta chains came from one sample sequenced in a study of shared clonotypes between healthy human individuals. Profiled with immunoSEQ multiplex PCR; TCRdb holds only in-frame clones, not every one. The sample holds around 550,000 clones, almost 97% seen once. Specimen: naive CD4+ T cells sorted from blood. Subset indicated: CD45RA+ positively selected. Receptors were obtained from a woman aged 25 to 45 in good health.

The CDR3 loop is CASRAFRVRGYEQYF. DNA for the CDR3: TGTGCCAGCAGGGCCTTTAGGGTCAGGGGTTACGAGCAGTACTTC. V gene TRBV27 combines with J gene TRBJ2-7; D possibly corresponds to TRBD1 (6 bases). The length of the CDR3 is 15 residues. Per germline, CDR1 MNHEY and CDR2 SMNVEV (reference sequence). Trimming shortened V by 6 bases and J by 4 bases, and 19 bases separated the two germline ends.

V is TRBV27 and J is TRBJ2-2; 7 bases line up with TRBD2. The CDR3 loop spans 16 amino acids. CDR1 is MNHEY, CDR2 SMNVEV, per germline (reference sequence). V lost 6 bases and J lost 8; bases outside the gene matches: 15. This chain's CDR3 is CASSRSGGSVQGELFF. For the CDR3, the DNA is TGTGCCAGCAGCCGCTCGGGCGGGAGCGTTCAGGGGGAGCTGTTTTTT.

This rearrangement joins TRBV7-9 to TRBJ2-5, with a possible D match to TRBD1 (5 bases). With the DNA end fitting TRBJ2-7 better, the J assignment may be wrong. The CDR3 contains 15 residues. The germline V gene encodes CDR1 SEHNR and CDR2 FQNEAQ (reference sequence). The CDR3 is CASSATWEDSYEQYF. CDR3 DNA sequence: TGTGCCAGCAGCGCTACGTGGGAAGACAGTTACGAGCAGTACTTC.

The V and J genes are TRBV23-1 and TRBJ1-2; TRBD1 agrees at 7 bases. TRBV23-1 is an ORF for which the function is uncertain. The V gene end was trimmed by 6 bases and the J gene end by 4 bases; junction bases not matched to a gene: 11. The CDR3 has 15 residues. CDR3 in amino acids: CASSPGGQPIYGYTF. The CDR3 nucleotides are TGCGCCAGCAGCCCCGGGGGACAGCCAATCTATGGCTACACCTTC.

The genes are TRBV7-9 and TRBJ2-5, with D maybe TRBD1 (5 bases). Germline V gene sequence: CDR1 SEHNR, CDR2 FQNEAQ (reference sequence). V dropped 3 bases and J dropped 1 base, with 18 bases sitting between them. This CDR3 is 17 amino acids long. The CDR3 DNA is TGTGCCAGCAGCTTTGGTTCTACAGGAACGCCCCAAGAGACCCAGTACTTC. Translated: CASSFGSTGTPQETQYF.

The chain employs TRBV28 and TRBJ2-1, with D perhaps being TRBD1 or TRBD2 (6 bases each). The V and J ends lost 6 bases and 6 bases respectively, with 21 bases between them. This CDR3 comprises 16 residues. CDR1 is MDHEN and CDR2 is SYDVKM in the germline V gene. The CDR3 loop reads CASRTGGHRRVNEQFF. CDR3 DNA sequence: TGTGCCAGCAGGACAGGCGGGCACCGGAGGGTCAATGAGCAGTTCTTC.

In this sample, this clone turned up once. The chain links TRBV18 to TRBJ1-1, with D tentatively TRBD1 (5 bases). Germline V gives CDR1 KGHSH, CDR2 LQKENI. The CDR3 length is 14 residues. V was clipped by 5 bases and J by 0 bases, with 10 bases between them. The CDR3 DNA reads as TGTGCCAGCTCAGCCGGGACGGTGAACACTGAAGCTTTCTTT. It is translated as CASSAGTVNTEAFF. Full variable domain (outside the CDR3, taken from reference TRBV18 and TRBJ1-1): NAGVMQNPRHLVRRRGQEARLRCSPMKGHSHVYWYRQLPEEGLKFMVYLQKENIIDESGMPKERFSAEFPKEGPSILRIQQVVRGDSAAYFCASSAGTVNTEAFFGQGTRLTVV.

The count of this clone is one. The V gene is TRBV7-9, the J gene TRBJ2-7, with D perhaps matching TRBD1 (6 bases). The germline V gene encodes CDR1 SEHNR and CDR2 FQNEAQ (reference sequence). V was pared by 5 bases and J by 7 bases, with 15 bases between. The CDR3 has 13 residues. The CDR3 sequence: CASSPRTAREQYF. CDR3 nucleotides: TGTGCCAGCAGCCCACGGACAGCTCGTGAGCAGTACTTC.

The CDR3 sequence is CASSGGGTHTYEQYF. DNA of the CDR3: TGTGCCAGCAGTGGGGGGGGAACACATACCTACGAGCAGTACTTC. This sequence joins TRBV6-1 and TRBJ2-7, with 7 bases identical to TRBD2. The germline CDR1 and CDR2 sequences are MNHNS and SASEGT. The V and J ends lost 4 bases and 2 bases, in that order; junction bases with no gene match: 8. This CDR3 comprises 15 residues.

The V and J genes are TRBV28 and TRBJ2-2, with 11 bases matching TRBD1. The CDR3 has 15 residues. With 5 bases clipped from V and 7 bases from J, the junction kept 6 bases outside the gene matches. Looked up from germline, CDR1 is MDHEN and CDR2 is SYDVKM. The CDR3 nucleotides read TGTGCCAGCAGTCGCGCGGGACAGGGGGACGGGGAGCTGTTTTTT. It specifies CASSRAGQGDGELFF. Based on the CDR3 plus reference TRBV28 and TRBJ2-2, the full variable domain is DVKVTQSSRYLVKRTGEKVFLECVQDMDHENMFWYRQDPGLGLRLIYFSYDVKMKEKGDIPEGYSVSREKKERFSLILESASTNQTSMYLCASSRAGQGDGELFFGEGSRLTVL.